This TCR beta chain was observed in a study of T cell repertoires in cytomegalovirus infection. TCRdb independently ran MiXCR on the reads; one entry per CDR3 protein. The data hold about 770,000 distinct CDR3 sequences, with 25% to 30% observed a single time. The CDR3 loop spans 16 amino acids. Trimming stripped 2 bases from V and 4 bases from J, with 15 bases between. This clonotype was counted ten times or more. Its antigen is unknown. The chain joins TRBV12-3 or TRBV12-4 to TRBJ2-1; D is uncertain. The sequences come from cultured CD8+ T cells from PBMCs, collected from culture after CMV antigen stimulation. The receptor comes from a human donor in good health (CMV status not recorded). Some clones in this sample may be carry-over from other donors' samples. The CDR3 region has the DNA TGTGCCAGCAGTTTATCGCCTCCGGGTCCGTACAATGAGCAGTTCTTC. This gives the protein CASSLSPPGPYNEQFF.